This T cell receptor (beta chain) was profiled in a study of OX40 agonist ivuxolimab in advanced cancers. Baseline, cycle 4 day 1, and cycle 7 day 1 were the blood sampling points. Using immunoSEQ multiplex PCR, the repertoire was profiled, and TCRdb retains in-frame clones only, with some absent. The data show some 98,000 clones, roughly nine tenths seen once. The sequence came from an adult with an advanced solid tumor such as melanoma, head and neck, liver or kidney cancer. The specimen was CD4+ or CD8+ T cells sorted from blood, collected in a trial of the OX40 agonist ivuxolimab.

CDR3 in amino acids: CASSPVQDSEQYF. CDR3 sequence (DNA): TGTGCCAGCAGCCCTGTTCAGGACAGCGAGCAGTACTTC. The J gene is TRBJ2-7, the V gene TRBV11-3, with D possibly TRBD1 on 6 matching bases. The CDR3 contains 13 residues. Germline V CDR1 and CDR2: SGHNT, YENEEA. Trimming left V 5 bases short and J 6 bases short, with 14 bases between.